A single T cell receptor beta chain is shown here with its context. Germline assignment: CDR1 KGHSH and CDR2 LQKENI. J was trimmed by 8 bases and V by 0 bases; bases with no gene match: 10. This CDR3 comprises 17 residues. Original analysis: Estimation of nucleated cell counts was performed using reference gene primer amplification. This table comes from immunoSEQ multiplex PCR, and its TCRdb copy is limited to in-frame clones, with some not included. That table furnishes V, J and clone size, whereas the DNA furnished D and trimming. The sample has around 200,000 clones, around four fifths seen once. This entry is derived from a study of blood T cell repertoires in COVID-19. As for the study in general: Acute and convalescent COVID-19 samples came from the United States, Italy and Spain.

This TCR was recovered from a man aged 35-49 years with active or convalescent COVID-19. The chain couples TRBV18 to TRBJ1-5; 10 nucleotides match TRBD1. The sample was peripheral blood. As DNA, the CDR3 is TGTGCCAGCTCACCACCGACAGGGGGCTTGTTCAGGGAGCCCCAGCATTTT. Its translation: CASSPPTGGLFREPQHF.